The text below deals with one TCR beta chain. This sample stems from a study of OX40 agonist ivuxolimab in advanced cancers. Study-wide background: Patients were given ivuxolimab, an antibody that agonizes OX40 (CD134). Participants averaged approximately 65 years of age (range 23 to 79) and were less than 85% male. The patients received ivuxolimab by intravenous route every 2 weeks at 0.01 to 10 mg/kg.

The assay was immunoSEQ multiplex PCR, and TCRdb's table has in-frame clones only and misses some. The sample consists of about 35,000 clones, roughly 90% of them appearing once. Looked up from germline, CDR1 is SGHKS and CDR2 is YYEKEE (reference sequence). V was cut by 4 bases and J by 2 bases, with 9 bases left in between. This CDR3 spans 14 amino acids. This TCR derives from an adult with an advanced solid tumor such as melanoma, head and neck, liver or kidney cancer. Here the sequenced sample was CD4+ or CD8+ T cells sorted from blood, taken in a trial of the OX40 agonist ivuxolimab. The chain links TRBV5-5 to TRBJ2-2; no definite D call. CDR3: CASSPSPNTGELFF. CDR3 nucleotide sequence: TGTGCCAGCAGCCCCTCCCCCAACACCGGGGAGCTGTTTTTT.